One T cell receptor (beta chain) is described in this entry. Its matching antigen is unknown. The PCR had 60 Vbeta and 13 Jbeta primers. Sequencing used immunoSEQ multiplex PCR; TCRdb keeps in-frame clones, though not all of them. The table has under 200,000 clones, around 75% seen once. The CDR3 has 10 residues. This sample stems from a study of cytomegalovirus exposure and HLA in healthy donors. Those who donated were healthy bone marrow donors. Points from the study as a whole: An Asian-associated ancestry cluster reportedly showed fewer N-insertions than the roughly 670-donor mean in a later analysis. Other equally common chains were less clonally expanded than HLA-associated TCR beta chains, a later analysis showed. A later analysis linked around 15,000 TCR beta sequences to HLA alleles at 0.05 false discovery rate.

Sequences were obtained from PBMCs. The TCR originated in a woman aged 25-40 years in good health and CMV-seropositive. V gene TRBV21-1 combines with J gene TRBJ1-2. TRBV21-1 is recorded as a pseudogene. The chain's CDR3 is CASSKGPATF. In DNA, the CDR3 is TGTGCCAGCAGCAAAGGTCCTGCGACCTTC.